This T cell receptor (beta chain) was recorded in a study of OX40 agonist ivuxolimab in advanced cancers. Study-level results: CD4+ and CD8+ blood T cells expanded clonally by week 6 at 0.1 to 3.0 mg/kg.

Germline V lookup: CDR1 SGHAT, CDR2 FQNNGV. This CDR3 is 18 amino acids long. V shed 1 base, J shed 0 bases, and the junction held 9 bases outside the gene matches. Data came from immunoSEQ multiplex PCR; TCRdb stores just in-frame clones and leaves some out. The repertoire holds around 14,000 clones, with about three quarters as singletons. This clone was counted a single time. Its antigen is unknown. The source is an adult with an advanced solid tumor such as melanoma, head and neck, liver or kidney cancer. The chain uses TRBV11-2 and TRBJ2-1; 7 bases agree with TRBD2. This specimen was CD4+ or CD8+ T cells sorted from blood, taken in a trial of the OX40 agonist ivuxolimab. CDR3 sequence reads: CASSLGPSGHSSYNEQFF. CDR3 sequence (DNA): TGTGCCAGCAGCTTAGGTCCTAGCGGTCATAGCTCCTACAATGAGCAGTTCTTC. Using reference TRBV11-2 and TRBJ2-1 for the parts outside the CDR3, the full variable domain is EAGVAQSPRYKIIEKRQSVAFWCNPISGHATLYWYQQILGQGPKLLIQFQNNGVVDDSQLPKDRFSAERLKGVDSTLKIQPAKLEDSAVYLCASSLGPSGHSSYNEQFFGPGTRLTVL.